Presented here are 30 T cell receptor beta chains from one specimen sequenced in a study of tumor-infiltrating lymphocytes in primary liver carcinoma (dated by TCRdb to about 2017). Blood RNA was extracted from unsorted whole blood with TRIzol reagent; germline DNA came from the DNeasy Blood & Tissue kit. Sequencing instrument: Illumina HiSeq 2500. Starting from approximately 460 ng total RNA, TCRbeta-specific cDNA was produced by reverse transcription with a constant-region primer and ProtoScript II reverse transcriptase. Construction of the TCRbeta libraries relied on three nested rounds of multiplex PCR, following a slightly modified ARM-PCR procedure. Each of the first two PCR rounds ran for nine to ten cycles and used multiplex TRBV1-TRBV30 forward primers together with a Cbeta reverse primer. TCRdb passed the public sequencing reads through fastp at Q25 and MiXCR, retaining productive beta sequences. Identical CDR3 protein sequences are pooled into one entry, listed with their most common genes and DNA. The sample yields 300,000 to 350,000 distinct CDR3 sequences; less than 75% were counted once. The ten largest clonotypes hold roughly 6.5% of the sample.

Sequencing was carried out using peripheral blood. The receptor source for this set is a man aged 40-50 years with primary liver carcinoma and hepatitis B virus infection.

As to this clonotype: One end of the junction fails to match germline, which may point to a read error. Here the CDR3 reads CAGSSGSGTDTQYF. Written as DNA, the CDR3 is TGTGCCGGGAGCTCGGGGAGCGGCACAGATACGCAGTATTTT. This chain uses TRBV30 with TRBJ2-3, with D perhaps matching TRBD2 (5 bases). Germline CDR1 reads GTSNPN; CDR2 reads SVGIG (reference sequence). The CDR3 extends over 14 amino acids. Complete variable domain (other parts from reference TRBV30 and TRBJ2-3): SQTIHQWPATLVQPVGSPLSLECTVEGTSNPNLYWYRQAAGRGLQLLFYSVGIGQISSEVPQNLSASRPQDRQFILSSKKLLLSDSGFYLCAGSSGSGTDTQYFGPGTRLTVL.

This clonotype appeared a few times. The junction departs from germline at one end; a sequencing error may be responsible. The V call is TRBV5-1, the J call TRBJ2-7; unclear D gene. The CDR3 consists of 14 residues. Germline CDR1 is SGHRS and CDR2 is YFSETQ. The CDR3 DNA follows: TGCGCCAGCAGATTGGGCAGGAGCTCCTACGAGCAGTACTTC. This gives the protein CASRLGRSSYEQYF.

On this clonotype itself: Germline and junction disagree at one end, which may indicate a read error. CDR3 DNA sequence: TGTGCCAGCAGCTTAGAGCAGGGGGCTTCCCACGAGCAGTACTTT. This sequence encodes CASSLEQGASHEQYF. The chain has TRBV5-5 and TRBJ2-7, with 8 bases lining up with TRBD1. Germline V gene sequence: CDR1 SGHKS, CDR2 YYEKEE (reference sequence). CDR3 length: 15 amino acids. The variable domain in full, completed from reference TRBV5-5 and TRBJ2-7, reads DAGVTQSPTHLIKTRGQQVTLRCSPISGHKSVSWYQQVLGQGPQFIFQYYEKEERGRGNFPDRFSARQFPNYSSELNVNALLLGDSALYLCASSLEQGASHEQYFGPGTRLTVT.

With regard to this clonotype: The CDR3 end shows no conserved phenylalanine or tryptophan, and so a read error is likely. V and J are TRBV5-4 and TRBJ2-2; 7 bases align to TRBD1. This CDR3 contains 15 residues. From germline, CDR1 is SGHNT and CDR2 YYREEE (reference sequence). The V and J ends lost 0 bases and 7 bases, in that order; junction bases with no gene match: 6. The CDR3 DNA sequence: TGTGCCAGCAGCTTGGCAGGGGGTGTTAACGGGGAGCTGTTTGTT. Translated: CASSLAGGVNGELFV.

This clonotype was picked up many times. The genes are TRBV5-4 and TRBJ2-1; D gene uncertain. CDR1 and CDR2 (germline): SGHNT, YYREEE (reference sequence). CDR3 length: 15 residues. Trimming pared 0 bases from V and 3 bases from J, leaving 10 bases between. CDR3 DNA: TGTGCCAGCAGCTTGGGGATCTCTGGCTACAATGAGCAGTTCTTC. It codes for CASSLGISGYNEQFF.

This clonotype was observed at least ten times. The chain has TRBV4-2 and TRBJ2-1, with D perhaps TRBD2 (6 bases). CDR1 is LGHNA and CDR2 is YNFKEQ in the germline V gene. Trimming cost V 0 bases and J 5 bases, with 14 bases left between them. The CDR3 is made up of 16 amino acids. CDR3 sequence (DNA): TGTGCCAGCAGCCAAGAGGGATGGGGGGTGAACAATGAGCAGTTCTTC. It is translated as CASSQEGWGVNNEQFF.

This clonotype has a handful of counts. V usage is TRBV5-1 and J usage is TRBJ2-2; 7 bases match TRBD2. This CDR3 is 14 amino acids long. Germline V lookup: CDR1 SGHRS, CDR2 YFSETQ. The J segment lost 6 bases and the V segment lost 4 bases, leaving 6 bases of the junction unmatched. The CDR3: CASSLSGRAGELFF. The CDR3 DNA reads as TGCGCCAGCAGCCTCTCTGGGAGGGCCGGGGAGCTGTTTTTT.

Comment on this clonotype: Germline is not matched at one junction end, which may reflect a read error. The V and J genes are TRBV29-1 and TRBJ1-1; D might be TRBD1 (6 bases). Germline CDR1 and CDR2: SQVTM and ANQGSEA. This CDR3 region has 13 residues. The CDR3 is CSVQGSVDTEASF. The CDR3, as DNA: TGCAGCGTCCAGGGGTCGGTGGACACTGAAGCTTCGTTT.

Here the CDR3 DNA reads TGTGCCAGCAGGGGAACGATACAGGGGACCCAAGAGACCCAGTACTTC. Amino acid sequence: CASRGTIQGTQETQYF. This sequence joins TRBV28 and TRBJ2-5; TRBD1 aligns across 7 bases. Trimming removed 6 bases from V and 1 base from J; junction bases left unmatched: 11. This CDR3 is 16 amino acids long. CDR1 is MDHEN and CDR2 is SYDVKM in the germline V gene.

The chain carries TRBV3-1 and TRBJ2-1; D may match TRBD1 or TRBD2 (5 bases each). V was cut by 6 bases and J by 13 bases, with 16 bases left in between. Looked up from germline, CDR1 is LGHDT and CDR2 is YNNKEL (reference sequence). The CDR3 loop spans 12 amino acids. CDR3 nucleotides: TGTGCCAGCAGTCGTAGCGAGAGGGACCAGTTCTTC. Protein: CASSRSERDQFF.

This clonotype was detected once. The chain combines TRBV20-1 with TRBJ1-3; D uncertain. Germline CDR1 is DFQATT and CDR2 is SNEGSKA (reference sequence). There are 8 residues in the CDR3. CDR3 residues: CLSNTIYF. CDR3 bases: TGCTTGAGCAACACCATATATTTT.

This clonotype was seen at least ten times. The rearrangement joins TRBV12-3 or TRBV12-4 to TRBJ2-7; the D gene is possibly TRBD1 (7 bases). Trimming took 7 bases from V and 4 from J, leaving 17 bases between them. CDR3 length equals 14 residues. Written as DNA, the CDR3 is TGTGCCAGCACTCGCGGGACAGAACCTTACGAGCAGTACTTC. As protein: CASTRGTEPYEQYF.

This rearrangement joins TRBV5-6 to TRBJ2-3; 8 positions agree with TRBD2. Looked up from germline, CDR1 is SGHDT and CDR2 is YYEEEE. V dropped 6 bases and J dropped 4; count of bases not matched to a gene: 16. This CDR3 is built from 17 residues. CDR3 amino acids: CASNSKLGSGSSDTQYF. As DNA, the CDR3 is TGTGCCAGCAACTCCAAGTTGGGGAGCGGGAGTTCAGATACGCAGTATTTT.

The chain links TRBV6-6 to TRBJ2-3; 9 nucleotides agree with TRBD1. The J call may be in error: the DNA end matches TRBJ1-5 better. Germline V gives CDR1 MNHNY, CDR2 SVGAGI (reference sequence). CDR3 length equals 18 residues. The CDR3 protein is CASSYLNDRGESTDTQHF. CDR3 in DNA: TGTGCCAGCAGTTACCTGAACGACAGGGGGGAGAGCACAGATACGCAGCATTTT.

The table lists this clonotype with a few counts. The CDR3 nucleotides read TGTGCCAGCAACTCCTCAGGCACCTACAATGAGCAGTTCTTC. Translating it yields CASNSSGTYNEQFF. This rearrangement joins TRBV11-2 to TRBJ2-1, with D unclear. Trimming cost V 7 bases and J 2 bases, with 12 bases left between them. The CDR3 is 14 amino acids. The germline V gene has CDR1 SGHAT and CDR2 FQNNGV. Looking up the rest from reference TRBV11-2 and TRBJ2-1 gives the full variable domain: EAGVAQSPRYKIIEKRQSVAFWCNPISGHATLYWYQQILGQGPKLLIQFQNNGVVDDSQLPKDRFSAERLKGVDSTLKIQPAKLEDSAVYLCASNSSGTYNEQFFGPGTRLTVL.

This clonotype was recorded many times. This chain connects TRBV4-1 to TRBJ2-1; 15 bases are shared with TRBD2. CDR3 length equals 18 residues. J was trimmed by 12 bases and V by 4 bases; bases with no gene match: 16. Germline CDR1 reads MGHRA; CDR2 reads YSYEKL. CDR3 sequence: CASSPRTSGRATVFGQFF. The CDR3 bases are TGCGCCAGCAGCCCAAGGACTAGCGGGAGGGCCACTGTTTTTGGGCAGTTCTTC.

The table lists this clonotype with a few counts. The CDR3 spells CASTRGHTNSNQPQHF. In DNA form, the CDR3 reads TGTGCCAGCACCCGCGGACATACAAATAGCAATCAGCCCCAGCATTTT. The chain links TRBV28 to TRBJ1-5; possible D gene TRBD1, 5 bases. This CDR3 spans 16 amino acids. V shed 7 bases and J shed 0 bases, with 16 bases lying between them. CDR1 and CDR2 (germline): MDHEN, SYDVKM. Using reference TRBV28 and TRBJ1-5 for the parts outside the CDR3, the full variable domain is DVKVTQSSRYLVKRTGEKVFLECVQDMDHENMFWYRQDPGLGLRLIYFSYDVKMKEKGDIPEGYSVSREKKERFSLILESASTNQTSMYLCASTRGHTNSNQPQHFGDGTRLSIL.

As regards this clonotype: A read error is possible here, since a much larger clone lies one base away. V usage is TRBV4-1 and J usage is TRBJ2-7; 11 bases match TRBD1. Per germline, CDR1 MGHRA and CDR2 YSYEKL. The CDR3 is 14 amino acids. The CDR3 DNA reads TGCGCCATCAGCCCTGGACAGGGGGCGAATGAGCAGTACTTC. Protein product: CAISPGQGANEQYF.

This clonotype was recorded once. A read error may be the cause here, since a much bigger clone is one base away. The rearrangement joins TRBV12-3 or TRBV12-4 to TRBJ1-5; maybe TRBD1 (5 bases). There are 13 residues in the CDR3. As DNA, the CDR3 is TGTGCCAGCAGTTTTGAGGGGTTTCAGCCCCTGCATTTT. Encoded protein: CASSFEGFQPLHF.

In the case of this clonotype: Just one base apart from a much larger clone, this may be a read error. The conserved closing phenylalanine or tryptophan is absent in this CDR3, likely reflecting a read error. Here the CDR3 DNA reads TGTGCCAGCAGCTTGGTCGGGGGTAAAGAGACCCAGTACCTC. This sequence encodes CASSLVGGKETQYL. The rearrangement uses TRBV5-4 and TRBJ2-5, with D possibly TRBD2 on 6 matching bases. The V gene lost 0 bases and the J gene lost 3 bases, with 9 bases spanning the gap. CDR3 length: 14 amino acids. In germline, CDR1 is SGHNT, CDR2 YYREEE (reference sequence).

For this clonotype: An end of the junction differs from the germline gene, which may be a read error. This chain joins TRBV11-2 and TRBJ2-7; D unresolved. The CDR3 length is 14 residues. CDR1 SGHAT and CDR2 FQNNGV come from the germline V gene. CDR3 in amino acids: CVSSLTQAEYEQYF. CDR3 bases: TGTGTCAGCAGCTTAACCCAGGCCGAGTACGAGCAGTACTTC. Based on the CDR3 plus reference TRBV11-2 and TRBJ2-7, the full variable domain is EAGVAQSPRYKIIEKRQSVAFWCNPISGHATLYWYQQILGQGPKLLIQFQNNGVVDDSQLPKDRFSAERLKGVDSTLKIQPAKLEDSAVYLCVSSLTQAEYEQYFGPGTRLTVT.

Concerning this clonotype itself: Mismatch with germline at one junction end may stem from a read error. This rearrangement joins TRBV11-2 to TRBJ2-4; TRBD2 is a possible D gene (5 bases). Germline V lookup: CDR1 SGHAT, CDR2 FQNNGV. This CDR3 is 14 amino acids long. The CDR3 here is CASSPRLAKNIRYF. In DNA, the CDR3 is TGTGCCAGCAGCCCCCGCCTAGCCAAAAACATTCGGTACTTC.

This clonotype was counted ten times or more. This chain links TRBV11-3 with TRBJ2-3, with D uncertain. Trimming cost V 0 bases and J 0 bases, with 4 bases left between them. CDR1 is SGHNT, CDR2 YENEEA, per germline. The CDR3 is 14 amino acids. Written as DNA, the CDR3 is TGTGCCAGCAGCTTAGAGTCAAGCACAGATACGCAGTATTTT. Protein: CASSLESSTDTQYF.

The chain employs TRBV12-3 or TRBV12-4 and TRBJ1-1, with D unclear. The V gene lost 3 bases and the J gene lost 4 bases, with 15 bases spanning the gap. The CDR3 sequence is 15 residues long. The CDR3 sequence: CASSFGRSIITEAFF. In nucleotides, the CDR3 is TGTGCCAGCAGTTTCGGACGCAGTATTATCACTGAAGCTTTCTTT.

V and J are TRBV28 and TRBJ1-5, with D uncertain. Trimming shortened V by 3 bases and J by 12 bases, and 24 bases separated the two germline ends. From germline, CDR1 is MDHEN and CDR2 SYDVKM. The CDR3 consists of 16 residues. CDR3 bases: TGTGCCAGCAGTTTCGGTTCAGGACTAACCCTAAGGCACCAGCATTTT. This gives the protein CASSFGSGLTLRHQHF.

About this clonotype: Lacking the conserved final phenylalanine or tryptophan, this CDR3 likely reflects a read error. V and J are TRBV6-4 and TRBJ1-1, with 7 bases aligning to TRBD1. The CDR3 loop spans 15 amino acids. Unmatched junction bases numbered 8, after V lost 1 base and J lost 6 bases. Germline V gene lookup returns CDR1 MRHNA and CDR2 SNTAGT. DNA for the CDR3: TGTGCCAGCAGTGACTTTGCGAGGGGGCTCGCTGAAGCTTTCTCT. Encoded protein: CASSDFARGLAEAFS.

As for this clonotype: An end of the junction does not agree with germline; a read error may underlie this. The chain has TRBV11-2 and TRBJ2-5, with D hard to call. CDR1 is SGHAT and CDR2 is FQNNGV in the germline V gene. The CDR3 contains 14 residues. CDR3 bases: TGTGCCAGCAGCCCCAGCCTAGGTGCTGAGACCCGGTACTTC. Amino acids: CASSPSLGAETRYF. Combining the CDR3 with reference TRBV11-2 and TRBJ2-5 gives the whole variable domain EAGVAQSPRYKIIEKRQSVAFWCNPISGHATLYWYQQILGQGPKLLIQFQNNGVVDDSQLPKDRFSAERLKGVDSTLKIQPAKLEDSAVYLCASSPSLGAETRYFGPGTRLLVL.

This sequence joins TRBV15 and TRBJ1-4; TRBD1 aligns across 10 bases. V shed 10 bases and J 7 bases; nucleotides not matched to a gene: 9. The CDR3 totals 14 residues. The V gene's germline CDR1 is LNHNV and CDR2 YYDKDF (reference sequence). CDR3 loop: CAIRPGTGAEKLFF. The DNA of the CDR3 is TGTGCCATCAGACCTGGGACAGGGGCTGAAAAACTGTTTTTT.

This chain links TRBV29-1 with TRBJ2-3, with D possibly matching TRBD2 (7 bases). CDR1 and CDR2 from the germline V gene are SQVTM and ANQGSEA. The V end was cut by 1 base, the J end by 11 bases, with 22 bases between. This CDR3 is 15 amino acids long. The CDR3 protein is CSVEGAGVGTYMQYF. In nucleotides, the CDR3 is TGCAGCGTTGAAGGTGCGGGAGTCGGGACATATATGCAGTATTTT.

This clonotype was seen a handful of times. For the CDR3, the DNA is TGTGCCAGCAGTTTATCCCCCCCAAAAGCTTTCTTT. It specifies CASSLSPPKAFF. The chain is built from TRBV28 and TRBJ1-1; D unresolved. CDR1 MDHEN and CDR2 SYDVKM come from the germline V gene. The CDR3 extends over 12 amino acids. V shed 1 base and J shed 9 bases, with 9 bases lying between them.